The rows below give T cell receptor beta chains drawn from one sample of a study of T-cell reconstitution after alpha-beta-depleted transplantation in children. MiXCR, run by TCRdb on the PCR reads, gives a single entry per CDR3 protein. This sample has roughly 220,000 distinct CDR3 sequences, with 12% found just once. Sequences were derived from PBMCs from the stem cell graft donor, sampled from the stem cell graft. These receptors came from a human donor who donated a stem cell graft to a child with acute lymphoblastic leukemia. Each CDR3 is given with its conserved first and last residue. Fields, in order: CDR3 DNA, CDR3 protein, clone size, D gene, V gene, J gene. D genes are given only for firm matches. Clone size is shown for a subset of rows, as once, few, many or a class of expanded clone.

DNA: TGCGCCAGCAGCTTGGCCTCGGCAGGCCACATGAACACTGAAGCTTTCTTT
CDR3: CASSLASAGHMNTEAFF
size: many
D: .
V: TRBV5-1
J: TRBJ1-1

DNA: TGTGCCAGCAGCTACTCGGACGGGGAGCTGTTTTTT
CDR3: CASSYSDGELFF
size: many
D: .
V: TRBV7-9
J: TRBJ2-2

DNA: TGCAGTGCTAGAGATCATGGGGGTTCCAATCAGCCCCAGCATTTT
CDR3: CSARDHGGSNQPQHF
size: few
D: .
V: TRBV20-1
J: TRBJ1-5

DNA: TGTGCCAGCAGTACCGGGCCCCAGAGCTCCTACGAGCAGTACTTC
CDR3: CASSTGPQSSYEQYF
size: many
D: .
V: TRBV28
J: TRBJ2-7

DNA: TGCGCCAGCAGCTTGGATGGACAGGGGGTTAACACTGAAGCTTTCTTT
CDR3: CASSLDGQGVNTEAFF
size: many
D: TRBD1
V: TRBV5-1
J: TRBJ1-1

DNA: TGCAGCGTCGCCGGGAAGGGGCCCTACGAGCAGTACTTC
CDR3: CSVAGKGPYEQYF
size: .
D: .
V: TRBV29-1
J: TRBJ2-7

DNA: TGTGCCAGTAGTATAGCCCCAGGGCCGGTCAATGAGCAGTTCTTC
CDR3: CASSIAPGPVNEQFF
size: many
D: .
V: TRBV19
J: TRBJ2-1

DNA: TGTGCCAGCAGTTACGTGGCAGGGGAGCTGTTTTTT
CDR3: CASSYVAGELFF
size: many
D: .
V: TRBV6-6
J: TRBJ2-2

DNA: TGTGCCAGCAGTTTGGGGCGGGGTGGTGAGCAGTTCTTC
CDR3: CASSLGRGGEQFF
size: many
D: .
V: TRBV27
J: TRBJ2-1

DNA: TGTGCCAGCAGCTATCAGGTTAACTGGCCAGATACGCAGTATTTT
CDR3: CASSYQVNWPDTQYF
size: many
D: .
V: TRBV6-5
J: TRBJ2-3

DNA: TGTGCCAGCCGCCCCCGGGGAGAATACAATGAGCAGTTCTTC
CDR3: CASRPRGEYNEQFF
size: many
D: .
V: TRBV27
J: TRBJ2-1

DNA: TGTGCCAGCAGCCAAGTGGAGACAGGGGGCTCCTACGAGCAGTACTTC
CDR3: CASSQVETGGSYEQYF
size: few
D: TRBD1
V: TRBV4-2
J: TRBJ2-7

DNA: TGTGCCAGCAGCTTAGAGCTAGCGGGAGGCCCGGGACATGAGCAGTTCTTC
CDR3: CASSLELAGGPGHEQFF
size: .
D: TRBD2
V: TRBV11-2
J: TRBJ2-1

DNA: TGTGCCAGCAGTTCCGTCGGGCAAGGCTATGGCTACACCTTC
CDR3: CASSSVGQGYGYTF
size: many
D: .
V: TRBV6-5
J: TRBJ1-2

DNA: TGTGCCAGCACCTCATCTTCAGCGGTAGGAAACACCATATATTTT
CDR3: CASTSSSAVGNTIYF
size: many
D: .
V: TRBV12-3/TRBV12-4
J: TRBJ1-3

DNA: TGTGCCACCAGTGATCCCCGGGAGGAGCAGTACTTC
CDR3: CATSDPREEQYF
size: many
D: .
V: TRBV24-1
J: TRBJ2-7

DNA: TGCGCCAGCAGCTTGGTGGGGACAGGGTCCCCTGAAGCTTTCTTT
CDR3: CASSLVGTGSPEAFF
size: many
D: TRBD1
V: TRBV5-1
J: TRBJ1-1

DNA: TGTGCCAGCAGCCCCCGGGGGTATGGCAATCAGCCCCAGCATTTT
CDR3: CASSPRGYGNQPQHF
size: many
D: .
V: TRBV7-2
J: TRBJ1-5

DNA: TGTGCCAGCAGTTTCTCTGGGGACACTTCCTTGGGTTCACCCCTCCACTTT
CDR3: CASSFSGDTSLGSPLHF
size: .
D: .
V: TRBV27
J: TRBJ1-6

DNA: TGTGCCAGCAGTTACTCGGAGACTAGCGGGACCTTCTCCTCCGAGCAGTACTTC
CDR3: CASSYSETSGTFSSEQYF
size: many
D: TRBD2
V: TRBV6-2/TRBV6-3
J: TRBJ2-7

DNA: TGTGCCAGCAGAGAATCCGGTCGAGGGACGTACGAGCAGTACTTC
CDR3: CASRESGRGTYEQYF
size: many
D: .
V: TRBV12-3/TRBV12-4
J: TRBJ2-7

DNA: TGTGCCAGCAGTTTATGGTTGGGCGCCACTGAAGCTTTCTTT
CDR3: CASSLWLGATEAFF
size: many
D: .
V: TRBV27
J: TRBJ1-1

DNA: TGCGCCAGCAGCCACGGACAGGCTGGCGGGAACACTGAAGCTTTCTTT
CDR3: CASSHGQAGGNTEAFF
size: many
D: TRBD1
V: TRBV5-1
J: TRBJ1-1

DNA: TGCGCCAGCAGCCCTGGAGAAGCCCGAGGGACCCAGTACTTC
CDR3: CASSPGEARGTQYF
size: many
D: .
V: TRBV5-1
J: TRBJ2-5

DNA: TGCGCCAGCGGCGGACCGAACACTGAAGCTTTCTTT
CDR3: CASGGPNTEAFF
size: many
D: .
V: TRBV4-1
J: TRBJ1-1